The text below deals with one TCR beta chain. The data derive from a study of T cell changes during pregnancy in multiple sclerosis. Trimming left V 0 bases short and J 0 bases short, with 14 bases between. Per the germline V gene, CDR1 is GTSNPN and CDR2 is SVGIG (reference sequence). The CDR3 is 16 residues long. The repertoire was sequenced with immunoSEQ multiplex PCR; TCRdb's copy has only in-frame clones and lacks some. The sample gives some 80,000 clones, roughly 90% of which show up once; roughly 2.5% is in the top ten. Sequenced here: peripheral blood, sampled in the first trimester of pregnancy. The rearrangement joins TRBV30 to TRBJ1-2; D not resolved. The sequence was obtained from a female donor with multiple sclerosis, enrolled in a pregnancy study. The CDR3 reads CAWSVLRQHANYGYTF. As DNA, the CDR3 is TGTGCCTGGAGTGTACTAAGGCAGCACGCTAACTATGGCTACACCTTC.